The 30 T cell receptor beta chains below come from one sample, sequenced in a study of shared clonotypes between healthy human individuals. Sequencing used immunoSEQ multiplex PCR; TCRdb keeps in-frame clones, though not all of them. The repertoire consists of about 2.4 million clones, with approximately 93% occurring once and the leading ten covering 0.36%. The sample was naive CD4+ T cells from PBMCs. Described subset: CD45RA+ positively selected. These receptors all come from a man between 18 and 35 years old in good health. Some clones in this sample may be carry-over from other donors' samples.

The CDR3 DNA follows: TGTGCCAGCTCACCACGCACAGGGGAGGTCGGGGAGCTGTTTTTT. The encoded protein is CASSPRTGEVGELFF. The V gene is TRBV18, the J gene TRBJ2-2; D may be TRBD1 (7 bases). The germline V and J ends were trimmed by 1 base and 7 bases, with 13 bases remaining between them. Looked up from germline, CDR1 is KGHSH and CDR2 is LQKENI. The CDR3 is made up of 15 amino acids.

The chain uses TRBV7-6 and TRBJ2-3; D possibly matches TRBD1 or TRBD2 (5 bases each). CDR3 length equals 14 residues. Deletions cut 5 bases from V and 7 bases from J, with 16 bases between. Germline V gene data show CDR1 as SGHVS and CDR2 as FNYEAQ. The CDR3, as DNA: TGTGCCAGCAGCCAACAAACGGGGCCGCATACGCAGTATTTT. It yields the protein CASSQQTGPHTQYF.

A word on this clone: This sample also contains other DNA sequences that code for the same CDR3. The rearrangement joins TRBV7-3 to TRBJ2-3, with D possibly TRBD2 on 5 matching bases. V gave up 0 bases and J gave up 1 base, with 5 bases separating them. CDR1 and CDR2 from the germline V gene are SGHTA and FQGTGA. The CDR3 loop spans 14 amino acids. Here the CDR3 DNA reads TGTGCCAGCAGCTTAACTAGCGGCACAGATACGCAGTATTTT. This gives the protein CASSLTSGTDTQYF.

This clone has just one count. This chain connects TRBV28 to TRBJ2-5; possible D gene TRBD2, 6 bases. V was clipped by 4 bases and J by 2 bases, with 14 bases between them. Germline CDR1 is MDHEN and CDR2 is SYDVKM. This CDR3 is built from 15 residues. CDR3 region: CASSSPGRGQETQYF. CDR3 bases: TGTGCCAGCAGTTCCCCTGGGCGGGGACAAGAGACCCAGTACTTC.

A word on this clone: Other DNA sequences of this sample code for an identical CDR3. The chain uses TRBV5-1 and TRBJ2-7; TRBD2 matches at 8 bases. Trimming took 0 bases from V and 4 from J; bases not matched to a gene: 3. The V gene's germline CDR1 is SGHRS and CDR2 YFSETQ. This CDR3 region has 14 residues. In nucleotides, the CDR3 is TGCGCCAGCAGCTTGGGCACTAGCGGTTACGAGCAGTACTTC. Translating it yields CASSLGTSGYEQYF. The whole variable domain, remainder taken from reference TRBV5-1 and TRBJ2-7, is KAGVTQTPRYLIKTRGQQVTLSCSPISGHRSVSWYQQTPGQGLQFLFEYFSETQRNKGNFPGRFSGRQFSNSRSEMNVSTLELGDSALYLCASSLGTSGYEQYFGPGTRLTVT.

As DNA, the CDR3 is TGTGCCACTTTACCTCTACCGGGACAGGGGAACACTGAAGCTTTCTTT. Its translation is CATLPLPGQGNTEAFF. V usage is TRBV19 and J usage is TRBJ1-1; TRBD1 aligns across 9 bases. With 10 bases clipped from V and 1 base from J, the junction kept 13 bases outside the gene matches. CDR1 is LNHDA, CDR2 SQIVND, per germline (reference sequence). This CDR3 has 16 residues.

V usage is TRBV6-6 and J usage is TRBJ1-1, with 8 bases lining up with TRBD1. Looked up from germline, CDR1 is MNHNY and CDR2 is SVGAGI (reference sequence). This CDR3 is 13 amino acids long. With V trimmed by 5 bases and J by 4 bases, 3 bases remained unmatched. The CDR3 protein is CASSQGAVTEAFF. CDR3 bases: TGTGCCAGCAGTCAGGGGGCTGTCACTGAAGCTTTCTTT.

The V call is TRBV28, the J call TRBJ2-7; 15 bases align to TRBD2. The CDR3 runs to 15 residues. The germline gives CDR1 MDHEN, CDR2 SYDVKM. The junction had 2 bases not matched to a gene; V was cut back by 6 bases and J by 2 bases. CDR3 residues: CASRGTSGGTYEQYF. The CDR3 DNA reads TGTGCCAGCAGGGGGACTAGCGGGGGGACCTACGAGCAGTACTTC.

The chain couples TRBV2 to TRBJ2-3; D gene uncertain. V dropped 8 bases and J dropped 3 bases, with 9 bases sitting between them. This CDR3 contains 12 residues. CDR1 SNHLY and CDR2 FYNNEI come from the germline V gene. The CDR3 region is CASRVDTDTQYF. CDR3 DNA sequence: TGTGCCAGCCGAGTAGATACAGATACGCAGTATTTT.

In nucleotides, the CDR3 is TGTGCCAGCCTCAGGACTAGCGGGACTTACGAGCAGTACTTC. It translates to CASLRTSGTYEQYF. The genes are TRBV2 and TRBJ2-7, with TRBD2 identical over 12 bases. Unmatched junction bases numbered 6, after V lost 8 bases and J lost 4 bases. Germline V gives CDR1 SNHLY, CDR2 FYNNEI. The CDR3 is 14 residues long.

The chain recombines TRBV5-8 with TRBJ1-5, with 8 nucleotides matching TRBD1. Trimming removed 7 bases from V and 4 bases from J; junction bases left unmatched: 4. The CDR3 runs 13 residues. Germline CDR1 is SGHTS and CDR2 is YDEGEE. CDR3 nucleotides: TGTGCCAGCGGTCGACAGGGGAATCAGCCCCAGCATTTT. Protein sequence: CASGRQGNQPQHF.

The chain recombines TRBV25-1 with TRBJ2-7; D may be TRBD2 (6 bases). The CDR3 loop spans 14 amino acids. Trimming stripped 8 bases from V and 6 bases from J, with 20 bases between. Germline loops: CDR1 MGHDK, CDR2 SYGVNS. CDR3 sequence reads: CASRRDGKRGEQYF. The CDR3 DNA reads TGTGCCAGCCGGAGGGACGGGAAACGTGGCGAGCAGTACTTC.

The V gene is TRBV5-1, the J gene TRBJ2-7; 9 positions match TRBD2. The germline gives CDR1 SGHRS, CDR2 YFSETQ. The length of the CDR3 is 15 residues. Losses at the gene ends were 4 bases for V and 3 bases for J; bases not matched to a gene: 8. This CDR3 is CASSPGGTSRYEQYF. The CDR3 DNA reads as TGCGCCAGCAGCCCGGGAGGGACTAGCCGCTACGAGCAGTACTTC.

This chain joins TRBV5-4 and TRBJ2-7; 8 bases map to TRBD1. In germline, CDR1 is SGHNT, CDR2 YYREEE (reference sequence). V trimming: 4 bases; J trimming: 4 bases; junction bases outside the gene matches: 7. CDR3 length: 14 residues. The CDR3, as DNA: TGTGCCAGCAGCCGCAACAGGGGGTGGTACGAGCAGTACTTC. Its protein is CASSRNRGWYEQYF.

CDR3 region: CASSPDSRELGPGNTIYF. The CDR3 nucleotides read TGTGCCAGCAGCCCCGACAGCAGGGAGCTCGGGCCTGGAAACACCATATATTTT. The gene calls are TRBV7-2 and TRBJ1-3; tentatively, D is TRBD1 (5 bases). V was cut by 5 bases and J by 2 bases, with 22 bases left in between. This CDR3 is 18 amino acids long. Germline V gene sequence: CDR1 SGHTA, CDR2 FQGNSA.

The J gene is TRBJ2-7, the V gene TRBV4-3; 8 positions match TRBD1. CDR1 is LGHNA, CDR2 YSLEER, per germline. This CDR3 contains 15 residues. The V segment lost 3 bases and the J segment 2 bases; nucleotides outside the gene matches: 6. In DNA form, the CDR3 reads TGCGCCAGCAGCCAGCTGGGGACAGGACCCTACGAGCAGTACTTC. Amino acids: CASSQLGTGPYEQYF.

The chain links TRBV28 to TRBJ1-2; 10 positions match TRBD1. CDR1 is MDHEN and CDR2 is SYDVKM in the germline V gene. The V gene end was trimmed by 7 bases and the J gene end by 7 bases; junction bases not matched to a gene: 12. This CDR3 spans 15 amino acids. The CDR3 loop is CASNVPGQGTRGYTF. The CDR3 bases are TGTGCCAGCAACGTCCCGGGACAGGGGACCCGTGGCTACACCTTC.

The V call is TRBV11-2, the J call TRBJ2-2, with 9 nucleotides matching TRBD1. From germline, CDR1 is SGHAT and CDR2 FQNNGV. J lost 4 bases, V lost 4 bases, and 4 bases had no gene match. The CDR3 sequence is 15 residues long. DNA for the CDR3: TGTGCCAGCAGCTGGGACAGGGCCGGCACCGGGGAGCTGTTTTTT. Its translation is CASSWDRAGTGELFF.

J is TRBJ1-4 and V is TRBV14; no firm D call. This CDR3 spans 16 amino acids. Germline CDR1 reads SGHDN; CDR2 reads FVKESK. V was clipped by 3 bases and J by 7 bases, with 18 bases between them. The CDR3 loop reads CASSHPGPPHREKLFF. CDR3 DNA: TGTGCCAGCAGCCACCCGGGCCCTCCCCATCGTGAAAAACTGTTTTTT.

This clone has only a few counts. The rearrangement links TRBV4-1 to TRBJ1-1; perhaps TRBD1 as D (5 bases). Germline CDR1 MGHRA, CDR2 YSYEKL. There are 15 residues in the CDR3. The ends were cut back, 0 bases at V and 4 bases at J, with 12 bases in the middle. The CDR3 spells CASSQDLAGPTEAFF. The CDR3 DNA sequence: TGCGCCAGCAGCCAAGATCTTGCAGGGCCCACTGAAGCTTTCTTT.

The sample holds one count of this clone. V usage is TRBV6-1 and J usage is TRBJ1-3; D ambiguous. Germline lookup yields CDR1 MNHNS and CDR2 SASEGT. This CDR3 is 15 amino acids long. V lost 6 bases to trimming and J lost 2 bases, with 14 bases between them. For the CDR3, the DNA is TGTGCCAGCAGCCCCGACGGAGCTGCTGGAAACACCATATATTTT. Its protein product is CASSPDGAAGNTIYF.

The chain joins TRBV7-8 to TRBJ2-1; D uncertain. Germline values: CDR1 SGHVS, CDR2 FQNEAQ. Trimming removed 1 base from V and 5 bases from J, with 6 bases in between. CDR3 length: 13 residues. CDR3 amino acids: CASSLVQNNEQFF. CDR3 nucleotide sequence: TGTGCCAGCAGCTTAGTCCAGAACAATGAGCAGTTCTTC. The complete variable domain, with remaining parts taken from reference TRBV7-8 and TRBJ2-1, reads GAGVSQSPRYKVAKRGQDVALRCDPISGHVSLFWYQQALGQGPEFLTYFQNEAQLDKSGLPSDRFFAERPEGSVSTLKIQRTQQEDSAVYLCASSLVQNNEQFFGPGTRLTVL.

The V call is TRBV5-4, the J call TRBJ2-7; TRBD1 agrees at 8 bases. J was trimmed by 7 bases and V by 3 bases; bases with no gene match: 12. Germline CDR1 and CDR2: SGHNT and YYREEE (reference sequence). The CDR3 runs 15 residues. The CDR3 DNA is TGTGCCAGCAGCTCCCCTGGACAGGGTTCCGGAGAGCAGTACTTC. Protein: CASSSPGQGSGEQYF.

The genes are TRBV28 and TRBJ2-7; 8 bases align to TRBD2. The CDR3 contains 16 residues. Germline V gene data show CDR1 as MDHEN and CDR2 as SYDVKM. V shed 6 bases and J 7 bases; nucleotides not matched to a gene: 17. CDR3 protein: CASRASGSTTFGEQYF. For the CDR3, the DNA is TGTGCCAGCAGGGCGAGCGGGAGCACGACCTTTGGGGAGCAGTACTTC.

The V gene is TRBV30, the J gene TRBJ2-5, with a weak D call TRBD1 (6 bases). Looked up from germline, CDR1 is GTSNPN and CDR2 is SVGIG (reference sequence). Trimming shortened V by 5 bases and J by 4 bases, and 17 bases separated the two germline ends. The CDR3 is 14 amino acids. CDR3 region: CAWGDGTRGETQYF. For the CDR3, the DNA is TGTGCCTGGGGGGACGGGACACGGGGAGAGACCCAGTACTTC.

This clone was detected only once. The V call is TRBV19, the J call TRBJ2-5; D remains unclear. This CDR3 is 14 amino acids long. Germline values: CDR1 LNHDA, CDR2 SQIVND (reference sequence). The V end was cut by 5 bases, the J end by 4 bases, with 14 bases between. This CDR3 reads CASSGPQKGETQYF. For the CDR3, the DNA is TGTGCCAGTAGTGGGCCTCAAAAAGGAGAGACCCAGTACTTC.

As to this clone: The same CDR3 is also encoded by other DNA sequences in this sample. The genes are TRBV11-2 and TRBJ2-1; 7 nucleotides line up with TRBD2. Germline V gene lookup returns CDR1 SGHAT and CDR2 FQNNGV. Trimming at V came to 1 base and at J to 10 bases, leaving 1 base not matched to a gene. CDR3 length: 12 residues. CDR3 loop: CASSLVGGEQFF. As DNA, the CDR3 is TGTGCCAGCAGCTTAGTGGGGGGGGAGCAGTTCTTC.

This clone was detected only once. This rearrangement joins TRBV27 to TRBJ2-2; tentatively, D is TRBD1 or TRBD2 (5 bases each). Per germline, CDR1 MNHEY and CDR2 SMNVEV (reference sequence). The CDR3 sequence is 16 residues long. V was pared by 2 bases and J by 1 base, with 11 bases between. CDR3: CASSLRDGRNTGELFF. CDR3 nucleotide sequence: TGTGCCAGCAGTTTAAGGGACGGCCGGAACACCGGGGAGCTGTTTTTT.

This chain uses TRBV14 with TRBJ1-2; D gene uncertain. V was cut by 3 bases and J by 8 bases, with 16 bases left in between. CDR1 is SGHDN and CDR2 is FVKESK in the germline V gene. The CDR3 loop spans 14 amino acids. CDR3 loop: CASSQLSPVGGYTF. In DNA form, the CDR3 reads TGTGCCAGCAGCCAGCTCTCTCCGGTAGGAGGCTACACCTTC.

The chain links TRBV7-3 to TRBJ2-2; D unresolved. The germline CDR1 and CDR2 sequences are SGHTA and FQGTGA. The CDR3 runs 13 residues. V was pared by 2 bases and J by 6 bases, with 7 bases between. CDR3 sequence: CASSLDLAGELFF. Here the CDR3 DNA reads TGTGCCAGCAGCTTAGACTTAGCCGGGGAGCTGTTTTTT.